Reported below is one T cell receptor (beta chain). The antigen is undetermined. Mismatch with germline at one junction end may stem from a read error. The study built unsorted libraries from 2 million PBMCs kept at -80 C. Germline-derived CDR1 and CDR2 are SGHRS and YFSETQ. This CDR3 has 13 residues. This specimen belongs to a study of neurological immune-mediated disorders. Study results and limitations: CDR3 amino acid sequences found in expanded clones were never shared across subjects, suggesting private repertoires in all groups.

As for the cDNA, it was generated by 5'RACE with 10-nucleotide random UMIs. TCRdb independently ran MiXCR on the 5' RACE reads; one entry per CDR3 protein. The repertoire holds more than 20,000 distinct CDR3 sequences, 13% seen once, with under 20% in the top ten. J is TRBJ1-1 and V is TRBV5-1; 7 bases are shared with TRBD1. The sequencing input was PBMCs. This TCR came from a woman in her thirties or forties with HTLV-1-associated myelopathy (HAM/TSP). For the CDR3, the DNA is TGCGCCAGCAGCTTTCGACAGGGCACTGAAGCTTTATTT. Translated, it gives CASSFRQGTEALF.